This paragraph reports one T cell receptor (beta chain). The record originates from a study of T cell responses to AZD1222 COVID-19 vaccine. TCRdb keeps only in-frame clones here, not all; method: immunoSEQ multiplex PCR. The data show about 100,000 clones, with around 87% seen just once and 4.2% held by the top ten. V lost 8 bases and J 7 bases, leaving 21 bases between the germline ends. Germline loops: CDR1 SNHLY, CDR2 FYNNEI. The CDR3 runs 16 residues. This TCR came from an adult in good health. The starting material was peripheral blood, obtained on day 0 of MenACWY control vaccination. V is TRBV2 and J is TRBJ1-6; possibly TRBD1 for D (5 bases). Here the CDR3 DNA reads TGTGCCAGCGGGGCAGGGTATGACTCGGGCAATTCACCCCTCCACTTT. This encodes CASGAGYDSGNSPLHF. Variable domain in full (rest from reference TRBV2 and TRBJ1-6): EPEVTQTPSHQVTQMGQEVILRCVPISNHLYFYWYRQILGQKVEFLVSFYNNEISEKSEIFDDQFSVERPDGSNFTLKIRSTKLEDSAMYFCASGAGYDSGNSPLHFGNGTRLTVT.